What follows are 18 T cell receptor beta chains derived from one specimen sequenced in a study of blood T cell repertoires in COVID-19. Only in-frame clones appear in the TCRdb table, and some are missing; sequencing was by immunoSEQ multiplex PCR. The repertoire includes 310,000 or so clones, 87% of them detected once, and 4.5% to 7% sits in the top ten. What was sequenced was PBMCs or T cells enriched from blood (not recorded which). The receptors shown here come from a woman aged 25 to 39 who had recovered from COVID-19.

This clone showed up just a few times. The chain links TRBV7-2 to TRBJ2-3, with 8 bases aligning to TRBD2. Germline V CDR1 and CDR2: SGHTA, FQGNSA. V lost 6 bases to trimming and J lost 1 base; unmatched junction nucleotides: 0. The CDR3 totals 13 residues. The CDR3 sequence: CASRTSGTDTQYF. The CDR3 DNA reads TGTGCCAGCAGGACTAGCGGCACAGATACGCAGTATTTT.

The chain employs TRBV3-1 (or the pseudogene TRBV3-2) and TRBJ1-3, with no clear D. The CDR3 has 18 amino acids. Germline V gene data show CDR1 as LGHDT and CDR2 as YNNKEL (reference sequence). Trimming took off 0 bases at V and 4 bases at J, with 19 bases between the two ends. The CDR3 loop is CASSQEGSTSRSGNTIYF. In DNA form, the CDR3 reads TGTGCCAGCAGCCAAGAGGGTTCCACCAGCAGGTCCGGAAACACCATATATTTT.

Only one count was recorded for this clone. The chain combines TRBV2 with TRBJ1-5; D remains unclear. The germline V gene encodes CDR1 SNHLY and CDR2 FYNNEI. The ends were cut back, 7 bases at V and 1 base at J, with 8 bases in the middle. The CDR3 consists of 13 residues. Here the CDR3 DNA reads TGTGCCAGCACGGGCGGGAGCAATCAGCCCCAGCATTTT. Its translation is CASTGGSNQPQHF.

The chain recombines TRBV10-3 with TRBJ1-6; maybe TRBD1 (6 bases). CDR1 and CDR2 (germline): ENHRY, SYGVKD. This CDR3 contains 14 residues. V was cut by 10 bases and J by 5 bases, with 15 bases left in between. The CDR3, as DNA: TGTGCCACCAAGGACAGATCTAATAATTCACCCCTCCACTTT. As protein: CATKDRSNNSPLHF.

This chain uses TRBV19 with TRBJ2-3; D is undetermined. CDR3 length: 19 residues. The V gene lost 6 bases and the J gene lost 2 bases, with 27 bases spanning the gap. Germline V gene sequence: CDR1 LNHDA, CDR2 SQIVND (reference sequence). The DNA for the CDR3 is TGTGCCAGTAGCCCGATAGTGGCGGCCCCTCGTTTAGACACAGATACGCAGTATTTT. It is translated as CASSPIVAAPRLDTDTQYF.

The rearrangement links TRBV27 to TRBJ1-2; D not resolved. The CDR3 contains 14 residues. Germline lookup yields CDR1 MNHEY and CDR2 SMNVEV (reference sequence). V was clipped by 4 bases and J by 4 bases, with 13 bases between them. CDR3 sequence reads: CASSSPGSTYGYTF. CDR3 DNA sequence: TGTGCCAGCAGTTCGCCCGGGTCCACCTATGGCTACACCTTC.

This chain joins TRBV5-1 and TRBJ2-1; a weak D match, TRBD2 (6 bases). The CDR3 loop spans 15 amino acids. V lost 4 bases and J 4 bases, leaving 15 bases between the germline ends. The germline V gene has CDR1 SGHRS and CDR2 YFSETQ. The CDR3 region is CASSPTPAGYNEQFF. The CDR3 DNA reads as TGCGCCAGCAGCCCAACACCGGCGGGGTACAATGAGCAGTTCTTC.

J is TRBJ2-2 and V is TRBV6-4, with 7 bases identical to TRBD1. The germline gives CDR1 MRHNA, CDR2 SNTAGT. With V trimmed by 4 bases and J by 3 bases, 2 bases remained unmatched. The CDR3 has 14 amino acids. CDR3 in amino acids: CASSGQGHTGELFF. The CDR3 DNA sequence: TGTGCCAGCAGTGGACAGGGCCACACCGGGGAGCTGTTTTTT.

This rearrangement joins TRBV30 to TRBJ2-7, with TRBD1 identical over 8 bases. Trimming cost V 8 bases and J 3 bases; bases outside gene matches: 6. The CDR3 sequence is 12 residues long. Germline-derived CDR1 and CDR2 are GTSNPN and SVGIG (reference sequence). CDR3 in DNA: TGTGCCGGGCAGGACAGGGTCTACGAGCAGTACTTC. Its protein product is CAGQDRVYEQYF.

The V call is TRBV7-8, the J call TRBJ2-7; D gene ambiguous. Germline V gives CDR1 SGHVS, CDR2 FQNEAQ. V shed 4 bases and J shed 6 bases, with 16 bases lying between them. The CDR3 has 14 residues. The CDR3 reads CASSSPARNSEQYF. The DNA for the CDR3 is TGTGCCAGCAGCTCCCCTGCCCGAAACTCCGAGCAGTACTTC.

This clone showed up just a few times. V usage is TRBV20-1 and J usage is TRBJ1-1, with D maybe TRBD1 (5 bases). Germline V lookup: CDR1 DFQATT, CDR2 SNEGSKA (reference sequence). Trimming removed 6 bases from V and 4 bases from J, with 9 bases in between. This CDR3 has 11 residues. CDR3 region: CSAVRATEAFF. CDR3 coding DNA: TGCAGTGCCGTCAGGGCCACTGAAGCTTTCTTT.

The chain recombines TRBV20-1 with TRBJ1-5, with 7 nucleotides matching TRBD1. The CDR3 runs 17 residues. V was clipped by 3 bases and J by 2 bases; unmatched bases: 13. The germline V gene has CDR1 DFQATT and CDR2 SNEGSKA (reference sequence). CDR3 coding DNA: TGCAGTGCTAGTAAGCGATTGACAGGGATCGGCAATCAGCCCCAGCATTTT. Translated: CSASKRLTGIGNQPQHF.

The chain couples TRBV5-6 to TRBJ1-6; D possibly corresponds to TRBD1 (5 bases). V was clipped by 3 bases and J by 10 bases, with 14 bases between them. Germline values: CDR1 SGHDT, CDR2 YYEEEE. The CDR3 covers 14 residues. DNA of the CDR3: TGTGCCAGCAGCTATCGGCAGGGAGGGTCACCCCTCCACTTT. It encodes CASSYRQGGSPLHF.

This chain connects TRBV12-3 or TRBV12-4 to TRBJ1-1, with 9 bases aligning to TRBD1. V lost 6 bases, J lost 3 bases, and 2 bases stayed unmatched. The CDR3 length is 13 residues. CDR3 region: CASRGQGYTEAFF. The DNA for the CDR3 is TGTGCCAGCAGGGGACAGGGTTACACTGAAGCTTTCTTT.

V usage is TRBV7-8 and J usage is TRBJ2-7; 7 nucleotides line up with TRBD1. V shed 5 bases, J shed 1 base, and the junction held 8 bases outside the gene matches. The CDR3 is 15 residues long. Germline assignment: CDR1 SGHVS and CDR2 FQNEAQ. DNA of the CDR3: TGTGCCAGCAGCGCAACGGGACAGTCTTCCTACGAGCAGTACTTC. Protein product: CASSATGQSSYEQYF.

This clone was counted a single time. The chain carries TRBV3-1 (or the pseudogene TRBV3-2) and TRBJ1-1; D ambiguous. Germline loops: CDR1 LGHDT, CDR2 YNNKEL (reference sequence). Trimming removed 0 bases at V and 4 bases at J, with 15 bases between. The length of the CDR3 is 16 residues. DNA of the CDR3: TGTGCCAGCAGCCAAGAGGGTGTCAGTGAGGGCACTGAAGCTTTCTTT. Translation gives CASSQEGVSEGTEAFF.

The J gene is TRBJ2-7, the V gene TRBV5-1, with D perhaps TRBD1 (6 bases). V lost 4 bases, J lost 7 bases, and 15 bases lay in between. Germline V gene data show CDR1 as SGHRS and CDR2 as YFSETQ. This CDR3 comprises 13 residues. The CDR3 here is CASSIPGVFEQYF. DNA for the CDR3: TGCGCCAGCAGCATCCCAGGGGTCTTTGAGCAGTACTTC.

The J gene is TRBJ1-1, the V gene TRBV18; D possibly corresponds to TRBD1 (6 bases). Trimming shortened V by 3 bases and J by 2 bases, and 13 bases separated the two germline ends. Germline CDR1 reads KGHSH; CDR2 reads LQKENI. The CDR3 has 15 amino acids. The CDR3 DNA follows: TGTGCCAGCTCACCTCCGGCAGGGGCTAACACTGAAGCTTTCTTT. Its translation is CASSPPAGANTEAFF.